The 16 T cell receptor beta chains below were found in one sample sequenced in a study of T cells after yellow fever vaccination (dated by TCRdb to about 2019). The treatment or condition label on this specimen signifies: live attenuated yellow fever vaccine strain. Receptor amplification or capture employed 5' RACE. The instrument given in TCRdb is Illumina HiSeq 2500. The public reads were reanalyzed by TCRdb: fastp trimming at Q25, MiXCR alignment, in-frame beta chains only. Here each entry gathers all rows of one CDR3 protein and keeps the most common genes and DNA. The sample table records approximately 350,000 distinct CDR3 sequences; under 14% of these occur just once. In total, the top ten clones hold roughly a sixth of the sample. This specimen consisted of PBMCs, obtained on the day of the first yellow fever vaccination. The receptors here all came from a man between 18 and 35 years old who received the YFV17D yellow fever vaccine.

The rearrangement joins TRBV7-9 to TRBJ1-2, with D uncertain. Germline V lookup: CDR1 SEHNR, CDR2 FQNEAQ (reference sequence). The CDR3 spans 13 residues. The germline V and J ends were trimmed by 3 bases and 4 bases, with 9 bases remaining between them. CDR3 bases: TGTGCCAGCAGCTTGAGCGCAAGCTATGGCTACACCTTC. This translates into CASSLSASYGYTF.

The rearrangement uses TRBV25-1 and TRBJ2-5, with 9 bases fitting TRBD2. V gave up 1 base and J gave up 3 bases; unmatched junction bases: 6. CDR1 is MGHDK and CDR2 is SYGVNS in the germline V gene. The CDR3 is 16 residues long. CDR3 coding DNA: TGTGCCAGCAGTGAATCCGGGCGGGGGGGCGAAGAGACCCAGTACTTC. Protein sequence: CASSESGRGGEETQYF.

Only a few counts were recorded for this clonotype. This chain joins TRBV7-9 and TRBJ1-1, with a tentative D call TRBD1 (6 bases). In germline, CDR1 is SEHNR, CDR2 FQNEAQ (reference sequence). Between the trimmed V and J ends, which lost 8 bases and 1 base, there was a span of 14 bases. This CDR3 is 14 amino acids long. CDR3 sequence reads: CASAEMTGNTEAFF. For the CDR3, the DNA is TGTGCCAGCGCCGAGATGACAGGGAACACTGAAGCTTTCTTT.

This rearrangement joins TRBV9 to TRBJ2-3, with 14 positions matching TRBD2. Germline CDR1 reads SGDLS; CDR2 reads YYNGEE. This CDR3 has 19 residues. J lost 1 base, V lost 4 bases, and 11 bases had no gene match. In DNA form, the CDR3 reads TGTGCCAGCAGCCTCACAGGACTAGCGGGGGGCATAGGCACAGATACGCAGTATTTT. This codes for CASSLTGLAGGIGTDTQYF.

This sequence joins TRBV5-8 and TRBJ1-1; D gene uncertain. The germline V gene has CDR1 SGHTS and CDR2 YDEGEE. This CDR3 spans 14 amino acids. Trimming cost V 6 bases and J 3 bases, with 15 bases left between them. The CDR3 DNA is TGTGCCAGCACTCCTCGGCCGGGAGACACTGAAGCTTTCTTT. It specifies CASTPRPGDTEAFF. The variable domain in full, with the rest retrieved from reference TRBV5-8 and TRBJ1-1, is EAGVTQSPTHLIKTRGQQATLRCSPISGHTSVYWYQQALGLGLQFLLWYDEGEERNRGNFPPRFSGRQFPNYSSELNVNALELEDSALYLCASTPRPGDTEAFFGQGTRLTVV.

This clonotype came up a few times. This rearrangement joins TRBV24-1 to TRBJ2-1, with 7 bases lining up with TRBD2. CDR3 length: 13 residues. Germline V gives CDR1 KGHDR, CDR2 SFDVKD. After removal of 8 bases from V and 8 bases from J, the junction contained 8 bases not matched to a gene. The CDR3 bases are TGTGCCACCATTTCGGCTAGCGGTCATGAGCAGTTCTTC. Protein product: CATISASGHEQFF.

This clonotype turned up a few times. This chain uses TRBV30 with TRBJ2-3, with D perhaps TRBD2 (5 bases). V was pared by 6 bases and J by 2 bases, with 18 bases between. The CDR3 has 15 residues. From germline, CDR1 is GTSNPN and CDR2 SVGIG (reference sequence). The CDR3, as DNA: TGTGCCTGCGACTCCGCCCGACTAACCACAGATACGCAGTATTTT. Its translation is CACDSARLTTDTQYF. Together with reference TRBV30 and TRBJ2-3, the CDR3 gives the full variable domain: SQTIHQWPATLVQPVGSPLSLECTVEGTSNPNLYWYRQAAGRGLQLLFYSVGIGQISSEVPQNLSASRPQDRQFILSSKKLLLSDSGFYLCACDSARLTTDTQYFGPGTRLTVL.

This clonotype was detected only a few times. The chain uses TRBV15 and TRBJ2-7; 9 bases map to TRBD2. The germline gives CDR1 LNHNV, CDR2 YYDKDF (reference sequence). The CDR3 runs to 17 residues. The V segment lost 1 base and the J segment 0 bases; nucleotides outside the gene matches: 7. Written as DNA, the CDR3 is TGTGCCACCAGCAGAGGACTAGCGGTGACGCTCTCCTACGAGCAGTACTTC. It translates to CATSRGLAVTLSYEQYF.

As to this clonotype: Since a much larger clone is just one base distant, this may be a read error. The gene calls are TRBV3-1 and TRBJ2-7; D unresolved. V lost 4 bases to trimming and J lost 5 bases, with 6 bases between them. This CDR3 is 11 amino acids long. CDR1 and CDR2 (germline): LGHDT, YNNKEL (reference sequence). CDR3 loop: CASSRTHEQYF. CDR3 coding DNA: TGTGCCAGCAGCCGCACCCACGAGCAGTACTTC.

The J gene is TRBJ2-7, the V gene TRBV6-2 or TRBV6-3; D may match TRBD1 or TRBD2 (5 bases each). Trimming took 5 bases from V and 6 from J, leaving 20 bases between them. This CDR3 contains 15 residues. CDR1 and CDR2 from the germline V gene are MNHEY and SVGEGT. The CDR3 region has the DNA TGTGCCAGCAGTCGTCTGAGGGGATTTACTGGCGAGCAGTACGTC. Translation: CASSRLRGFTGEQYV.

The chain links TRBV7-2 to TRBJ2-3, with D possibly TRBD2 on 5 matching bases. The CDR3 spans 15 residues. Germline lookup yields CDR1 SGHTA and CDR2 FQGNSA. V lost 1 base, J lost 4 bases, and 12 bases lay in between. This CDR3 reads CASSLGDYVSDTQYF. CDR3 sequence (DNA): TGTGCCAGCAGCTTAGGCGACTATGTATCAGATACGCAGTATTTT.

This rearrangement joins TRBV4-3 to TRBJ2-1, with 9 bases that match TRBD2. The length of the CDR3 is 17 residues. Germline V gene data show CDR1 as LGHNA and CDR2 as YSLEER. V was clipped by 2 bases and J by 6 bases; unmatched bases: 11. CDR3 sequence reads: CASSQSMGLASGNEQFF. The CDR3 DNA is TGCGCCAGCAGCCAAAGTATGGGACTAGCTTCCGGCAATGAGCAGTTCTTC.

V gene TRBV2 combines with J gene TRBJ1-5; possibly TRBD1 for D (5 bases). The CDR3 is 14 amino acids. V was shortened by 5 bases and J by 7 bases, with 15 bases between the two germline ends. In germline, CDR1 is SNHLY, CDR2 FYNNEI. The CDR3 sequence is CASSSRGFGQPQHF. The CDR3 nucleotides are TGTGCCAGCAGTTCTAGGGGATTTGGGCAGCCCCAGCATTTT.

At least ten counts were recorded for this clonotype. V and J are TRBV4-3 and TRBJ2-3; 10 nucleotides agree with TRBD2. The germline CDR1 and CDR2 sequences are LGHNA and YSLEER. The trim removed 1 base at V and 11 bases at J, leaving 21 bases unmatched. This CDR3 contains 19 residues. The CDR3 spells CASSQVGSGGAVPPIMQYF. CDR3 bases: TGCGCCAGCAGCCAAGTGGGGAGCGGGGGGGCCGTCCCCCCCATTATGCAGTATTTT.

This clonotype showed up just a few times. The chain couples TRBV5-4 to TRBJ2-7; 8 bases agree with TRBD2. J gave up 9 bases and V 4 bases, and 15 bases lay outside the gene matches. From germline, CDR1 is SGHNT and CDR2 YYREEE (reference sequence). The CDR3 is 15 amino acids. CDR3 in amino acids: CASSNGGGTSIGQYF. DNA for the CDR3: TGTGCCAGCAGCAACGGCGGGGGGACCTCCATTGGGCAGTACTTC.

The gene calls are TRBV4-1 and TRBJ1-5; the match to TRBD1 covers 7 bases. Germline lookup yields CDR1 MGHRA and CDR2 YSYEKL. V shed 4 bases, J shed 9 bases, and the junction held 9 bases outside the gene matches. The length of the CDR3 is 14 residues. Here the CDR3 reads CASSLGQEARPQHF. The CDR3 region has the DNA TGCGCCAGCAGCCTCGGACAGGAGGCGAGGCCCCAGCATTTT.